This TCR beta chain was captured by sequencing in a study of technical replicates of blood from a handful of donors. Trimming cost V 6 bases and J 5 bases; bases outside gene matches: 14. Germline V gene data show CDR1 as GTSNPN and CDR2 as SVGIG (reference sequence). The CDR3 is made up of 16 amino acids. TCRdb's table, derived via immunoSEQ multiplex PCR, lists solely in-frame clones and lacks some. The sample consists of under 95,000 clones, roughly 98% of them appearing once. This TCR was recovered from a human donor in good health. The sequencing sample was made of T cells isolated from PBMCs. The rearrangement uses TRBV30 and TRBJ1-4, with 8 positions matching TRBD1. The CDR3 DNA is TGTGCCTGCCTCTGGACAGGGACGGGAAAAAATGAAAAACTGTTTTTT. This translates into CACLWTGTGKNEKLFF.